The 2 T cell receptor beta chains given below trace back to one sample, sequenced in a study of blood T cell repertoires in COVID-19. Sequencing was performed with immunoSEQ multiplex PCR; in TCRdb, only in-frame clones are kept and a portion is missing. This table holds approximately 230,000 clones, around four fifths found once. Sequencing was performed on PBMCs or T cells enriched from blood (not recorded which). These receptors were obtained from a man aged 35-49 years who had recovered from COVID-19.

The chain employs TRBV7-3 and TRBJ1-3; a possible D gene is TRBD1 (6 bases). Germline values: CDR1 SGHTA, CDR2 FQGTGA. CDR3 length: 14 amino acids. V was cut by 8 bases and J by 2 bases, with 13 bases left in between. Here the CDR3 DNA reads TGTGCCAGCCCGAGGGGGGGCGCTGGAAACACCATATATTTT. Its translation is CASPRGGAGNTIYF.

The genes are TRBV4-1 and TRBJ2-1; 8 bases fit TRBD2. The CDR3 runs 16 residues. Germline CDR1 is MGHRA and CDR2 is YSYEKL. J was trimmed by 4 bases and V by 7 bases; bases with no gene match: 12. CDR3 DNA: TGCGCCAGCACCTCAAGGGTCAGCGGGAGTTACAATGAGCAGTTCTTC. As protein: CASTSRVSGSYNEQFF.